One and the same sample provided the 22 T cell receptor beta chains below, sequenced in a study of patients and donors after allogeneic stem cell transplantation. TCRdb itself ran the RT-PCR reads through MiXCR, one entry per CDR3 protein. The sample includes about 960,000 distinct CDR3 sequences, 15% to 20% seen only once; the top ten take 5% to 6.5%. The sample was blood, either unsorted or a sorted T cell fraction (not recorded which). These receptors all stem from a human donor who was either an allogeneic HSCT recipient or a stem cell or donor lymphocyte infusion donor (not recorded which). It is not recorded whose cells these are; they may come from a transplant donor.

This clonotype was observed a handful of times. The chain links TRBV4-2 to TRBJ1-1; TRBD1 matches at 8 bases. With 4 bases clipped from V and 1 base from J, the junction kept 8 bases outside the gene matches. Germline V gene sequence: CDR1 LGHNA, CDR2 YNFKEQ. This CDR3 contains 16 residues. The CDR3 reads CASSLPTGARNTEAFF. CDR3 in DNA: TGTGCCAGCAGCCTGCCGACAGGGGCGAGGAACACTGAAGCTTTCTTT.

V is TRBV13 and J is TRBJ1-5; TRBD1 agrees at 8 bases. CDR1 PRHDT and CDR2 FYEKMQ come from the germline V gene (reference sequence). The CDR3 sequence is 17 residues long. After removal of 2 bases from V and 3 bases from J, the junction contained 9 bases not matched to a gene. CDR3 loop: CASSLKRRTGLNQPQHF. For the CDR3, the DNA is TGTGCCAGCAGCTTAAAACGCCGGACAGGGCTCAATCAGCCCCAGCATTTT.

The chain is built from TRBV20-1 and TRBJ2-5; the match to TRBD2 covers 12 bases. From germline, CDR1 is DFQATT and CDR2 SNEGSKA (reference sequence). This CDR3 has 15 residues. Trimming at V came to 6 bases and at J to 1 base, leaving 6 bases not matched to a gene. CDR3 in amino acids: CSAAGLAGFQETQYF. Written as DNA, the CDR3 is TGCAGTGCGGCGGGACTAGCGGGTTTCCAAGAGACCCAGTACTTC.

V usage is TRBV19 and J usage is TRBJ1-1; no clear D. Trimming took 3 bases from V and 3 from J, leaving 8 bases between them. CDR1 and CDR2 (germline): LNHDA, SQIVND (reference sequence). The CDR3 is 13 amino acids. The CDR3 spells CASSIPGDTEAFF. DNA for the CDR3: TGTGCCAGTAGTATTCCCGGGGACACTGAAGCTTTCTTT.

This clonotype was counted only a few times. The rearrangement links TRBV7-9 to TRBJ2-6, with 10 bases that match TRBD1. Germline trimming cut 7 bases from V and 0 bases from J; bases unmatched to any gene: 3. Germline CDR1 SEHNR, CDR2 FQNEAQ (reference sequence). There are 16 residues in the CDR3. The CDR3 loop is CASTGQGFSGANVLTF. The CDR3 DNA is TGTGCCAGCACGGGACAGGGGTTCTCTGGGGCCAACGTCCTGACTTTC.

This chain joins TRBV24-1 and TRBJ2-5; 9 bases align to TRBD1. This CDR3 contains 14 residues. Trimming took 5 bases from V and 5 from J; bases not matched to a gene: 5. Germline V CDR1 and CDR2: KGHDR, SFDVKD. Here the CDR3 DNA reads TGTGCCACCAGTGCCACCGGACAGGGGGAGACCCAGTACTTC. Its translation is CATSATGQGETQYF.

This clonotype appeared a few times. This chain joins TRBV29-1 and TRBJ1-2; D is uncertain. Germline-derived CDR1 and CDR2 are SQVTM and ANQGSEA. The CDR3 consists of 15 residues. Trimming cost V 4 bases and J 4 bases, with 19 bases left between them. CDR3: CSVALSITPGYGYTF. CDR3 coding DNA: TGCAGCGTTGCCCTGTCTATCACCCCGGGCTATGGCTACACCTTC.

This clonotype was seen a few times. The J gene is TRBJ2-5, the V gene TRBV25-1; D not resolved. This CDR3 comprises 13 residues. Trimming pared 6 bases from V and 5 bases from J, leaving 13 bases between. Per the germline V gene, CDR1 is MGHDK and CDR2 is SYGVNS. The CDR3 DNA follows: TGTGCCAGCAGGGGAAAGTCTTCGGAGACCCAGTACTTC. Amino acid sequence: CASRGKSSETQYF. Together with reference TRBV25-1 and TRBJ2-5, the CDR3 gives the full variable domain: EADIYQTPRYLVIGTGKKITLECSQTMGHDKMYWYQQDPGMELHLIHYSYGVNSTEKGDLSSESTVSRIRTEHFPLTLESARPSHTSQYLCASRGKSSETQYFGPGTRLLVL.

This clonotype was seen many times. The chain employs TRBV10-3 and TRBJ1-1; the match to TRBD1 covers 7 bases. The CDR3 totals 13 residues. After removal of 5 bases from V and 2 bases from J, the junction contained 2 bases not matched to a gene. CDR1 is ENHRY and CDR2 is SYGVKD in the germline V gene. Here the CDR3 DNA reads TGTGCCATCAGTCGGGACAGAAACACTGAAGCTTTCTTT. Its protein is CAISRDRNTEAFF.

This clonotype was seen more than once but under ten times. CDR3 nucleotides: TGCGCCAGCAGCTTGGGAGGACTAGCGGCAGATACGCAGTATTTT. Its protein is CASSLGGLAADTQYF. The chain uses TRBV5-1 and TRBJ2-3; 10 nucleotides match TRBD2. CDR3 size: 15 residues. The germline CDR1 and CDR2 sequences are SGHRS and YFSETQ. The V segment lost 0 bases and the J segment 4 bases; nucleotides outside the gene matches: 2.

This clonotype occurred a few times. The V call is TRBV10-3, the J call TRBJ1-1; D remains ambiguous. The CDR3 sequence is 15 residues long. Trimming took 8 bases from V and 1 from J, leaving 17 bases between them. Germline loops: CDR1 ENHRY, CDR2 SYGVKD. The CDR3 loop is CAIVDGLSSNTEAFF. The CDR3 nucleotides are TGTGCCATCGTGGACGGACTGTCCTCGAACACTGAAGCTTTCTTT.

This clonotype turned up a few times. The chain carries TRBV29-1 and TRBJ1-2; possibly TRBD1 for D (5 bases). The CDR3 spans 14 residues. Per the germline V gene, CDR1 is SQVTM and CDR2 is ANQGSEA. Trimming took off 6 bases at V and 4 bases at J, with 18 bases between the two ends. CDR3 protein: CSVARRVEGYGYTF. In nucleotides, the CDR3 is TGCAGCGTGGCCCGCAGGGTAGAAGGCTATGGCTACACCTTC.

A few counts support this clonotype. One end of the junction is discordant with germline, which a read error may explain. The chain carries TRBV12-3 or TRBV12-4 and TRBJ2-1; tentatively, D is TRBD2 (6 bases). CDR3 length equals 16 residues. The CDR3 sequence is CASSLGVSAGNNEQFF. CDR3 DNA sequence: TGTGCCAGCAGCTTAGGAGTCAGCGCGGGGAACAATGAGCAGTTCTTC.

The gene calls are TRBV29-1 and TRBJ1-4; D is perhaps TRBD1 (6 bases). Trimming left V 7 bases short and J 8 bases short, with 20 bases between. The CDR3 sequence is 14 residues long. Germline CDR1 SQVTM, CDR2 ANQGSEA. CDR3 region: CSAHSGQPREKLFF. The CDR3 DNA reads as TGCAGCGCCCACAGCGGACAGCCCAGGGAAAAACTGTTTTTT.

The chain has TRBV5-5 and TRBJ2-1, with D hard to call. The CDR3 sequence is 13 residues long. Germline V CDR1 and CDR2: SGHKS, YYEKEE (reference sequence). The V end was cut by 6 bases, the J end by 10 bases, with 17 bases between. CDR3 nucleotides: TGTGCCAGCACTTACCAGGCGGTGAGGGAGCAGTTCTTC. As protein: CASTYQAVREQFF.

This chain joins TRBV10-3 and TRBJ2-1; unclear D gene. V lost 3 bases, J lost 2 bases, and 5 bases lay in between. The CDR3 runs 13 residues. Germline V gene lookup returns CDR1 ENHRY and CDR2 SYGVKD. The CDR3 protein is CAISDATYNEQFF. The CDR3 DNA reads TGTGCCATCAGTGATGCCACCTACAATGAGCAGTTCTTC.

This clonotype showed up just a few times. V is TRBV12-3 or TRBV12-4 and J is TRBJ1-1, with unresolved D. The length of the CDR3 is 13 residues. Trimming shortened V by 2 bases and J by 12 bases, and 16 bases separated the two germline ends. The CDR3: CASSLMVDLGPFF. CDR3 nucleotide sequence: TGTGCCAGCAGTTTAATGGTGGACCTGGGTCCTTTCTTT.

This clonotype was recorded only once. V usage is TRBV5-1 and J usage is TRBJ1-6, with a tentative D call TRBD1 (6 bases). Trimming took off 0 bases at V and 10 bases at J, with 14 bases between the two ends. The CDR3 is made up of 15 amino acids. The germline gives CDR1 SGHRS, CDR2 YFSETQ. The CDR3 bases are TGCGCCAGCAGCTTGGGGGCACAGGGAGGATCACCCCTCCACTTT. Its protein is CASSLGAQGGSPLHF.

This clonotype has at least ten counts. CDR3 amino acids: CSDLGQTNYNEQFF. The CDR3 nucleotides are TGCAGCGACTTGGGACAGACAAATTACAATGAGCAGTTCTTC. The chain has TRBV29-1 and TRBJ2-1; 7 bases agree with TRBD1. Germline V gene data show CDR1 as SQVTM and CDR2 as ANQGSEA. The CDR3 is made up of 14 amino acids. V lost 7 bases and J lost 4; bases outside the gene matches: 10.

This CDR3 is CASRPTGRLAKNIQYF. The CDR3, as DNA: TGTGCCAGTAGGCCTACAGGAAGACTAGCCAAAAACATTCAGTACTTC. The chain couples TRBV19 to TRBJ2-4, with D possibly being TRBD1 (5 bases). The germline V and J ends were trimmed by 6 bases and 0 bases, with 15 bases remaining between them. The CDR3 consists of 16 residues. Germline CDR1 is LNHDA and CDR2 is SQIVND (reference sequence). Full variable domain (outside the CDR3, taken from reference TRBV19 and TRBJ2-4): DGGITQSPKYLFRKEGQNVTLSCEQNLNHDAMYWYRQDPGQGLRLIYYSQIVNDFQKGDIAEGYSVSREKKESFPLTVTSAQKNPTAFYLCASRPTGRLAKNIQYFGAGTRLSVL.

This clonotype was seen only a few times. This rearrangement joins TRBV19 to TRBJ1-5, with D maybe TRBD1 (5 bases). This CDR3 spans 15 amino acids. In germline, CDR1 is LNHDA, CDR2 SQIVND (reference sequence). Trimming took off 8 bases at V and 0 bases at J, with 14 bases between the two ends. The CDR3 region is CASWPGRSSNQPQHF. The CDR3 DNA reads as TGTGCCAGTTGGCCGGGACGTAGTAGCAATCAGCCCCAGCATTTT.

V and J are TRBV4-1 and TRBJ2-7, with 8 bases that match TRBD2. CDR3 length: 17 residues. V shed 1 base and J 4 bases; nucleotides not matched to a gene: 12. CDR1 is MGHRA, CDR2 YSYEKL, per germline. The CDR3 sequence is CASSQVSGTRFFYEQYF. The DNA of the CDR3 is TGCGCCAGCAGCCAAGTCTCCGGGACTAGATTTTTTTACGAGCAGTACTTC.